This record covers a single T cell receptor beta chain. Between the trimmed V and J ends, which lost 2 bases and 1 base, there was a span of 9 bases. Germline assignment: CDR1 SGHVS and CDR2 FQNEAQ. The CDR3 is 15 residues long. The data originate from a study of blood T cell repertoires in COVID-19. The wider study: Both acute and convalescent COVID-19 samples were obtained from the United States, Italy and Spain. The analysed material was cDNA or gDNA that came from T cells, B-cell-depleted T cells, or PBMCs.

Original methodology: Scientists estimated how many nucleated cells there were by amplifying reference gene primers. Sequenced by immunoSEQ multiplex PCR; TCRdb stores in-frame clones only, minus some. Clone size and the V and J calls come from that table; the DNA yielded D and trimming. In the table there are approximately 94,000 clones, roughly 90% of which are singletons. The chain is built from TRBV7-8 and TRBJ1-3, with D maybe TRBD1 (6 bases). This TCR came from a young man in a cohort sampled during active COVID-19. The sample consisted of peripheral blood. CDR3 in amino acids: CASSLLQGSGNTIYF. In DNA, the CDR3 is TGTGCCAGCAGCTTACTACAGGGTTCTGGAAACACCATATATTTT. Looking up the rest from reference TRBV7-8 and TRBJ1-3 gives the full variable domain: GAGVSQSPRYKVAKRGQDVALRCDPISGHVSLFWYQQALGQGPEFLTYFQNEAQLDKSGLPSDRFFAERPEGSVSTLKIQRTQQEDSAVYLCASSLLQGSGNTIYFGEGSWLTVV.